This TCR beta chain comes out of a study of blood T cell repertoires in COVID-19. The CDR3 length is 16 residues. Trimming removed 5 bases from V and 2 bases from J, with 19 bases in between. Looked up from germline, CDR1 is SGHRS and CDR2 is YFSETQ. Individuals drawn from around 25 US areas were roughly 18 to 89 years old. Assignment of participants to cohorts was predicated upon participant-reported clinical history. Symptom resolution, clearance, or two negative PCRs marked donors in Cohort 3 as recovered. Study processing details: Nucleated cell counts were estimated from reference gene primer amplification. The table came from immunoSEQ multiplex PCR; TCRdb's copy has only in-frame clones and leaves some out. V, J and clone size are taken as reported in that table, and D and trimming were inferred from the DNA itself. The sample has over 300,000 clones; about 85% are singletons.

The sequence was collected from a young woman who had recovered from COVID-19. J is TRBJ1-2 and V is TRBV5-1; D gene uncertain. Sequencing was performed on PBMCs or T cells enriched from blood (not recorded which). CDR3 protein: CASSVYPPEQNYGYTF. The CDR3 DNA follows: TGCGCCAGCAGTGTCTACCCACCCGAACAGAACTATGGCTACACCTTC.